The next 16 T cell receptor beta chains were all read from a single sample in a study of T-cell reconstitution after alpha-beta-depleted transplantation in children. For TCRbeta, the library was prepared with unique molecular identifiers. Each CDR3 protein gets one entry after TCRdb re-called the PCR reads with MiXCR. The sample consists of some 460,000 distinct CDR3 sequences, 15% to 20% of them appearing once. This specimen was PBMCs, mostly from graft donor cells, taken 360 days after TCRalphabeta/CD19-depleted stem cell transplant. The receptor source for this set is a boy under three years old who had a stem cell transplant for Wiskott-Aldrich syndrome, so the T cells may come from the graft donor.

The J gene is TRBJ2-1, the V gene TRBV6-1; tentatively, D is TRBD1 (5 bases). Germline CDR1 reads MNHNS; CDR2 reads SASEGT. Trimming took off 8 bases at V and 3 bases at J, with 14 bases between the two ends. This CDR3 region has 14 residues. The CDR3 sequence is CASGIRGFYNEQFF. The CDR3 coding sequence is TGTGCCAGCGGGATAAGGGGTTTCTACAATGAGCAGTTCTTC.

Only a few counts were recorded for this clonotype. The chain couples TRBV30 to TRBJ1-2, with 10 nucleotides matching TRBD1. V shed 4 bases, J shed 8 bases, and the junction held 7 bases outside the gene matches. CDR1 and CDR2 (germline): GTSNPN, SVGIG (reference sequence). The CDR3 is 13 residues long. The CDR3 nucleotides read TGTGCCTGGAATCCCGACAGGGGGCTCGGCTACACCTTC. The encoded protein is CAWNPDRGLGYTF.

The chain recombines TRBV7-2 with TRBJ2-1; 8 bases match TRBD2. Germline V gene sequence: CDR1 SGHTA, CDR2 FQGNSA. The CDR3 totals 16 residues. Unmatched junction bases numbered 10, after V lost 1 base and J lost 8 bases. The chain's CDR3 is CASSLGRGTRSDEQFF. CDR3 nucleotides: TGTGCCAGCAGCTTAGGACGAGGGACTAGGTCCGATGAGCAGTTCTTC.

This clonotype turned up a few times. The chain employs TRBV11-2 and TRBJ2-3; 7 bases are a match to TRBD2. Looked up from germline, CDR1 is SGHAT and CDR2 is FQNNGV. With 4 bases clipped from V and 3 bases from J, the junction kept 7 bases outside the gene matches. There are 15 residues in the CDR3. DNA for the CDR3: TGTGCCAGCAGCTCAAGTGGGGGGGATACAGATACGCAGTATTTT. It encodes CASSSSGGDTDTQYF.

This rearrangement joins TRBV18 to TRBJ2-1; D remains unclear. Germline CDR1 KGHSH, CDR2 LQKENI. The CDR3 has 11 residues. V lost 5 bases and J 9 bases, leaving 8 bases between the germline ends. Written as DNA, the CDR3 is TGTGCCAGCTCAGAATTGGGTGAGCAGTTCTTC. This gives the protein CASSELGEQFF.

This clonotype was found many times. The chain couples TRBV9 to TRBJ2-5; maybe TRBD1 (6 bases). This CDR3 is built from 15 residues. Germline loops: CDR1 SGDLS, CDR2 YYNGEE. Trimming took off 2 bases at V and 2 bases at J, with 13 bases between the two ends. The CDR3 DNA sequence: TGTGCCAGCAGCGTCGGCCCGGGACAACAAGAGACCCAGTACTTC. Its translation: CASSVGPGQQETQYF.

This clonotype has a handful of counts. The rearrangement uses TRBV6-1 and TRBJ2-3; TRBD2 agrees at 10 bases. The CDR3 is 15 amino acids. The ends lost 5 bases at V and 6 bases at J; junction bases unmatched: 8. Germline CDR1 is MNHNS and CDR2 is SASEGT. In DNA, the CDR3 is TGTGCCAGCAGTCAAGAAGCGGGGGGGCCGGATACGCAGTATTTT. Amino acid sequence: CASSQEAGGPDTQYF.

The chain links TRBV11-1 to TRBJ2-2, with TRBD2 matching over 10 bases. Trimming cost V 2 bases and J 0 bases; bases outside gene matches: 12. CDR3 length: 20 residues. The V gene's germline CDR1 is SGHAT and CDR2 FQDESV (reference sequence). This CDR3 reads CASSLRGLAKRGTNTGELFF. The CDR3 DNA reads TGTGCCAGCAGCTTAAGGGGACTAGCGAAGAGAGGGACGAACACCGGGGAGCTGTTTTTT.

The gene calls are TRBV6-5 and TRBJ2-1, with D possibly being TRBD1 or TRBD2 (5 bases each). Germline lookup yields CDR1 MNHEY and CDR2 SVGAGI. The CDR3 totals 17 residues. Trimming removed 0 bases at V and 3 bases at J, with 15 bases between. DNA for the CDR3: TGTGCCAGCAGTTACTCGACGGGACCCCCCATCTACAATGAGCAGTTCTTC. Amino acids: CASSYSTGPPIYNEQFF.

V gene TRBV7-9 combines with J gene TRBJ2-5; D is undetermined. This CDR3 spans 13 amino acids. Germline lookup yields CDR1 SEHNR and CDR2 FQNEAQ (reference sequence). Trimming took 3 bases from V and 7 from J, leaving 12 bases between them. The CDR3 region is CASSLQLDGTQYF. In DNA form, the CDR3 reads TGTGCCAGCAGCTTGCAGCTTGACGGGACCCAGTACTTC.

This clonotype turned up a few times. The chain combines TRBV14 with TRBJ1-2; 8 bases align to TRBD1. This CDR3 is built from 13 residues. The germline V gene encodes CDR1 SGHDN and CDR2 FVKESK. V dropped 4 bases and J dropped 5; count of bases not matched to a gene: 3. CDR3 amino acids: CASSPGQEYGYTF. CDR3 coding DNA: TGTGCCAGCAGCCCGGGACAGGAGTATGGCTACACCTTC.

The table lists this clonotype with a few counts. The chain uses TRBV15 and TRBJ2-4, with 8 bases aligning to TRBD1. Germline V gives CDR1 LNHNV, CDR2 YYDKDF (reference sequence). The CDR3 has 16 amino acids. Trimming at V came to 0 bases and at J to 2 bases, leaving 3 bases not matched to a gene. Written as DNA, the CDR3 is TGTGCCACCAGCAGAGATTACAGGGGGACCAAAAACATTCAGTACTTC. As protein: CATSRDYRGTKNIQYF.

This clonotype has a single count. The V gene is TRBV6-5, the J gene TRBJ2-1; possibly TRBD1 or TRBD2 for D (6 bases each). Trimming pared 4 bases from V and 6 bases from J, leaving 13 bases between. CDR1 and CDR2 from the germline V gene are MNHEY and SVGAGI. This CDR3 contains 14 residues. The CDR3 coding sequence is TGTGCCAGCAGTTTGTGGGGGGCAAGCAATGAGCAGTTCTTC. The encoded protein is CASSLWGASNEQFF.

This clonotype was seen a few times. The rearrangement links TRBV20-1 to TRBJ2-5; tentative D call: TRBD2 (7 bases). The CDR3 covers 15 residues. V was cut by 1 base and J by 2 bases, with 14 bases left in between. Germline-derived CDR1 and CDR2 are DFQATT and SNEGSKA (reference sequence). The CDR3 coding sequence is TGCAGTGCTAGAGTAGGGGGGGGCGATCAAGAGACCCAGTACTTC. As protein: CSARVGGGDQETQYF.

The chain combines TRBV12-3 or TRBV12-4 with TRBJ2-5, with TRBD1 identical over 7 bases. Trimming cost V 7 bases and J 3 bases; bases outside gene matches: 8. This CDR3 is built from 14 residues. For the CDR3, the DNA is TGTGCCAGCAAAAACCGGGACAGAAAAGAGACCCAGTACTTC. It encodes CASKNRDRKETQYF.

This clonotype occurred a few times. V usage is TRBV4-3 and J usage is TRBJ2-3; D not resolved. Germline lookup yields CDR1 LGHNA and CDR2 YSLEER. The germline V and J ends were trimmed by 2 bases and 2 bases, with 8 bases remaining between them. CDR3 length equals 14 residues. The CDR3 spells CASSQSWNTDTQYF. The CDR3 DNA sequence: TGCGCCAGCAGCCAAAGTTGGAACACAGATACGCAGTATTTT.